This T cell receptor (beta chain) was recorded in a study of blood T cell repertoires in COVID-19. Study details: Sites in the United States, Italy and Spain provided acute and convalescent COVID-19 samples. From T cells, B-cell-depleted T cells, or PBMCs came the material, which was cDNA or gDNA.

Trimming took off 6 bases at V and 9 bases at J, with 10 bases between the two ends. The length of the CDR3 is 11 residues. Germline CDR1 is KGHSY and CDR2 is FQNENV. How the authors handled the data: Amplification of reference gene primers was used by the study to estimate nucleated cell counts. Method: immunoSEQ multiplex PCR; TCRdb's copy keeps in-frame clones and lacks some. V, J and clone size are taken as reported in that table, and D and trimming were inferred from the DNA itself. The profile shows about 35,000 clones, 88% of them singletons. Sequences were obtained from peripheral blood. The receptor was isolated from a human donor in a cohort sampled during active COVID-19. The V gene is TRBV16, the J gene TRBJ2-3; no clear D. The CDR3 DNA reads TGTGCCAGCAGTAAAGGAGACACGCAGTATTTT. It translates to CASSKGDTQYF. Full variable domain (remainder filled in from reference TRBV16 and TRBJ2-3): GEEVAQTPKHLVRGEGQKAKLYCAPIKGHSYVFWYQQVLKNEFKFLISFQNENVFDETGMPKERFSAKCLPNSPCSLEIQATKLEDSAVYFCASSKGDTQYFGPGTRLTVL.